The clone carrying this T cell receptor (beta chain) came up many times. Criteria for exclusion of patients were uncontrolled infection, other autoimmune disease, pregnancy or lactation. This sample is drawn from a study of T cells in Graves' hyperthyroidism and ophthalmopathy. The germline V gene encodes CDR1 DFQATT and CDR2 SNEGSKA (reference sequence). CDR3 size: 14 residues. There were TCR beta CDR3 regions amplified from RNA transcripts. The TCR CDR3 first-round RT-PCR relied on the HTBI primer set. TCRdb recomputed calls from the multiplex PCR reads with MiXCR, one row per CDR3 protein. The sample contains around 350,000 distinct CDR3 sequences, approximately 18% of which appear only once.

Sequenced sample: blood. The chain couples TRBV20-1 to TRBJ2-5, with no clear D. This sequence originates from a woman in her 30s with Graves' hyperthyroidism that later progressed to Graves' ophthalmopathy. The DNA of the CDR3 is TGCAGCCCTTCCCGAGGCTTAACCCGGGAGACCCAGTACTTC. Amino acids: CSPSRGLTRETQYF.